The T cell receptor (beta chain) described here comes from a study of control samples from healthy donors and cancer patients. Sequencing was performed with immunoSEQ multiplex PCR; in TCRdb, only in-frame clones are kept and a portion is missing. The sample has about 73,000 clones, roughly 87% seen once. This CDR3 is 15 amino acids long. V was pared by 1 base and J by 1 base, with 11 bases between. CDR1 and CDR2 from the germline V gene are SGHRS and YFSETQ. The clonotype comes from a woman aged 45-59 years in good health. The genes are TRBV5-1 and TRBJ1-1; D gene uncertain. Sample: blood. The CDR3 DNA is TGCGCCAGCAGCTTGACGCGGCAGAAGAACACTGAAGCTTTCTTT. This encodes CASSLTRQKNTEAFF.